The 13 T cell receptor beta chains listed next were all sequenced from one sample in a study of blood T cell repertoires in COVID-19. Profiling relied on immunoSEQ multiplex PCR, and the TCRdb table lists in-frame clones only, not all of them. The table lists under 200,000 clones, 85% to 90% of them singletons. The specimen was peripheral blood. These receptors were collected from a woman in her 70s with acute or convalescent COVID-19.

Only one count was recorded for this clone. The chain employs TRBV28 and TRBJ2-5, with D unclear. Deletions cut 2 bases from V and 5 bases from J, with 9 bases between. CDR1 is MDHEN and CDR2 is SYDVKM in the germline V gene. There are 13 residues in the CDR3. CDR3 in DNA: TGTGCCAGCAGTTTAAATAGCCCGGAGACCCAGTACTTC. The encoded protein is CASSLNSPETQYF.

The genes are TRBV24-1 and TRBJ2-1, with TRBD2 matching over 7 bases. The CDR3 has 15 residues. The V gene end was trimmed by 4 bases and the J gene end by 4 bases; junction bases not matched to a gene: 6. Germline values: CDR1 KGHDR, CDR2 SFDVKD. CDR3 protein: CATSESGGGYNEQFF. CDR3 bases: TGTGCCACCAGTGAGTCGGGGGGAGGGTACAATGAGCAGTTCTTC.

The rearrangement joins TRBV6-5 to TRBJ2-7; 7 nucleotides match TRBD1. The junction had 10 bases not matched to a gene; V was cut back by 8 bases and J by 6 bases. This CDR3 is 13 amino acids long. The germline gives CDR1 MNHEY, CDR2 SVGAGI. In DNA form, the CDR3 reads TGTGCCAGCGATGAAAATCCAGGGGGCGAGCAGTACTTC. Residues: CASDENPGGEQYF.

This clone was seen a single time. The V call is TRBV7-2, the J call TRBJ2-3; 14 bases line up with TRBD2. V was clipped by 2 bases and J by 5 bases; unmatched bases: 3. Germline V gene lookup returns CDR1 SGHTA and CDR2 FQGNSA. The CDR3 totals 16 residues. The CDR3 reads CASSLRTSGGLDTQYF. The CDR3 nucleotides are TGTGCCAGCAGCTTAAGGACTAGCGGGGGGTTAGATACGCAGTATTTT.

V gene TRBV5-6 combines with J gene TRBJ2-7, with 7 bases lining up with TRBD1. With 4 bases clipped from V and 0 bases from J, the junction kept 7 bases outside the gene matches. Germline lookup yields CDR1 SGHDT and CDR2 YYEEEE. The CDR3 is 15 residues long. In nucleotides, the CDR3 is TGTGCCAGCAGCCCGGGACAGATTAGCTCCTACGAGCAGTACTTC. It encodes CASSPGQISSYEQYF. Together with reference TRBV5-6 and TRBJ2-7, the CDR3 gives the full variable domain: DAGVTQSPTHLIKTRGQQVTLRCSPKSGHDTVSWYQQALGQGPQFIFQYYEEEERQRGNFPDRFSGHQFPNYSSELNVNALLLGDSALYLCASSPGQISSYEQYFGPGTRLTVT.

The chain employs TRBV29-1 and TRBJ1-1; unclear D gene. V was pared by 5 bases and J by 1 base, with 8 bases between. The CDR3 contains 12 residues. From germline, CDR1 is SQVTM and CDR2 ANQGSEA. CDR3 bases: TGCAGCGTTTCCCGCAGGAACACTGAAGCTTTCTTT. As protein: CSVSRRNTEAFF.

This chain connects TRBV7-6 to TRBJ2-1, with a weak D call TRBD2 (5 bases). The V end was cut by 6 bases, the J end by 2 bases, with 14 bases between. This CDR3 contains 15 residues. CDR1 is SGHVS and CDR2 is FNYEAQ in the germline V gene. The CDR3 reads CASSSIPGTYNEQFF. The CDR3 region has the DNA TGTGCCAGCAGTTCAATCCCCGGGACCTACAATGAGCAGTTCTTC.

The chain joins TRBV28 to TRBJ2-5, with TRBD2 identical over 15 bases. Germline assignment: CDR1 MDHEN and CDR2 SYDVKM. CDR3 size: 17 residues. Germline trimming cut 6 bases from V and 0 bases from J; bases unmatched to any gene: 5. The CDR3 DNA sequence: TGTGCCAGCAGCGGACTAGCGGGAGGGGGGTACCAAGAGACCCAGTACTTC. Translation: CASSGLAGGGYQETQYF.

The CDR3 sequence is CASRLAGAAGELFF. CDR3 sequence (DNA): TGTGCCAGCAGGCTAGCGGGAGCCGCCGGGGAGCTGTTTTTT. V is TRBV14 and J is TRBJ2-2, with 10 bases fitting TRBD2. V lost 6 bases, J lost 6 bases, and 4 bases stayed unmatched. CDR3 size: 14 residues. In germline, CDR1 is SGHDN, CDR2 FVKESK.

CDR3 sequence: CASSTYIVSGLAGGRETQYF. The CDR3 nucleotides are TGTGCCAGCAGCACTTATATCGTATCGGGACTAGCGGGAGGACGAGAGACCCAGTACTTC. This chain joins TRBV28 and TRBJ2-5, with 15 bases matching TRBD2. The CDR3 runs 20 residues. Per germline, CDR1 MDHEN and CDR2 SYDVKM. J gave up 4 bases and V 6 bases, and 18 bases lay outside the gene matches. The whole variable domain, filled in from reference TRBV28 and TRBJ2-5, reads DVKVTQSSRYLVKRTGEKVFLECVQDMDHENMFWYRQDPGLGLRLIYFSYDVKMKEKGDIPEGYSVSREKKERFSLILESASTNQTSMYLCASSTYIVSGLAGGRETQYFGPGTRLLVL.

This chain links TRBV5-6 with TRBJ1-1; 12 bases align to TRBD1. V lost 4 bases to trimming and J lost 6 bases; unmatched junction nucleotides: 4. Germline V gene data show CDR1 as SGHDT and CDR2 as YYEEEE. This CDR3 contains 14 residues. CDR3 in amino acids: CASSRGQGAAEAFF. DNA for the CDR3: TGTGCCAGCAGCCGGGGACAGGGGGCGGCTGAAGCTTTCTTT.

J is TRBJ2-1 and V is TRBV5-6; 7 bases match TRBD1. With V trimmed by 3 bases and J by 5 bases, 14 bases remained unmatched. This CDR3 is built from 17 residues. Germline assignment: CDR1 SGHDT and CDR2 YYEEEE. CDR3 in amino acids: CASSSLPGQASNNEQFF. CDR3 DNA sequence: TGTGCCAGCAGCTCCCTCCCCGGACAGGCGAGCAACAATGAGCAGTTCTTC. The full variable domain, rest sourced from reference TRBV5-6 and TRBJ2-1, is DAGVTQSPTHLIKTRGQQVTLRCSPKSGHDTVSWYQQALGQGPQFIFQYYEEEERQRGNFPDRFSGHQFPNYSSELNVNALLLGDSALYLCASSSLPGQASNNEQFFGPGTRLTVL.

The chain recombines TRBV29-1 with TRBJ1-1; D gene unclear. Per germline, CDR1 SQVTM and CDR2 ANQGSEA. The CDR3 totals 12 residues. Trimming removed 7 bases from V and 0 bases from J, with 9 bases in between. In DNA form, the CDR3 reads TGCAGCGGGGGTCCGGTGAACACTGAAGCTTTCTTT. Residues: CSGGPVNTEAFF.